The entry below describes one T cell receptor beta chain. Enrolled through a virtual design, the participants were between roughly 18 and 90 years of age and came from about two dozen US areas. V lost 6 bases to trimming and J lost 5 bases, with 11 bases between them. There are 13 residues in the CDR3. The germline gives CDR1 SGHAT, CDR2 FQNNGV. This record belongs to a study of blood T cell repertoires in COVID-19. Across the whole study: Donors in the United States, Italy and Spain gave samples during acute or convalescent COVID-19. Sample material is recorded as cDNA or gDNA derived from T cells, B-cell-depleted T cells, or PBMCs.

The method was immunoSEQ multiplex PCR; TCRdb's version includes in-frame clones alone and lacks a portion of them. Of almost 250,000 clones in the sample, roughly 86% were seen once. V and J are TRBV11-2 and TRBJ2-1, with D unclear. The clonotype comes from a woman aged 45-60 years who had recovered from COVID-19. Sequencing used PBMCs or T cells enriched from blood (not recorded which). CDR3 amino acids: CASSRNSNNEQFF. In DNA, the CDR3 is TGTGCCAGCAGTAGAAATAGCAACAATGAGCAGTTCTTC.